Listed here is a single T cell receptor (beta chain). The target of this receptor is not known. No clone much larger than this one lies a single base away; base qualities are absent. The data were taken from a study of T cell repertoires in cytomegalovirus infection (dated by TCRdb to about 2019). About the investigation overall: The HLA type of each donor mattered for the analysis, because public TCR beta signatures pointed to carriage of CMV infection along with the matching HLA type. What the authors observed across the whole study: Cumulative frequency of public TCR beta family members discriminated carriers of CMV infection plus the relevant HLA type in this cohort and an independent approximately 370-donor cohort. The ex vivo response was dominated by HLA-C-restricted CMV-specific TCR beta clonotypes, and the single most frequent clonotype in two of eight donors was supplied by these HLA-C-restricted clonotypes.

The reads were generated on an Illumina HiSeq 1500. The raw public reads went through TCRdb reprocessing: fastp at Q25, MiXCR clone calling, in-frame beta chains kept. Every distinct CDR3 protein forms one entry, paired with its most common genes and DNA. The sample data list around 550,000 distinct CDR3 sequences, and roughly 29% of these were observed just once. The ten largest account for about 13% of the sample. The germline V gene encodes CDR1 MNHEY and CDR2 SVGEGT. Spanning cysteine to phenylalanine, the CDR3 consists of 13 amino acids. The DNA shown is the 39-base CDR3, in frame from base 1. Cut back by 8 bases and 1 base, the V and J ends lie 12 bases apart.

The V and J segments used are TRBV6-2 or TRBV6-3 and TRBJ2-7, and possibly TRBD1, on 5 matching bases. Sample: PBMCs. The TCR comes from a human donor in good health (CMV status not recorded). Some clones in this sample may be carry-over from other donors' samples. The CDR3 protein sequence reads: CASSPDTSYEQYF. The sequence in DNA is TGTGCCAGCTCCCCGGACACGTCCTACGAGCAGTACTTC.